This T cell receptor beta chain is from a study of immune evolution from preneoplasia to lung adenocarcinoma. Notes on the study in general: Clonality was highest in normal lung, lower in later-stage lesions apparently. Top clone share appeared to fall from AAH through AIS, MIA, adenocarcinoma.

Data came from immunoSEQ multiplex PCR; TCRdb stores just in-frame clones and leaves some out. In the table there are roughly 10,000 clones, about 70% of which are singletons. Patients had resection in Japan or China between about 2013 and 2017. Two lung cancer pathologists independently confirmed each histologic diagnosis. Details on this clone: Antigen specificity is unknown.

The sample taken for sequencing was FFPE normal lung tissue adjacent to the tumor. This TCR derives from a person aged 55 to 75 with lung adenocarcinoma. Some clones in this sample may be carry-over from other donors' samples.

CDR3 DNA: TGTGCCACCAGCACCTTGACTAGCGGGAGAATCGGGAATGAGCAGTTCTTC. The encoded protein is CATSTLTSGRIGNEQFF. This rearrangement joins TRBV15 to TRBJ2-1; TRBD2 matches 12 bases. This CDR3 contains 17 residues. Per the germline V gene, CDR1 is LNHNV and CDR2 is YYDKDF (reference sequence). After removal of 4 bases from V and 7 bases from J, the junction contained 11 bases not matched to a gene.